The rows below give T cell receptor beta chains drawn from one sample of a study of graft-versus-host responses after intestinal transplantation. Some clones are missing from TCRdb's copy, which holds only in-frame ones; the method was immunoSEQ multiplex PCR. This table holds 5,000 or so clones, about 72% found once. Source: ileum tissue, taken 254 days after intestinal transplant. The receptors stem from a human patient who received an intestinal transplant, so some T cells may come from the graft donor. The CDR3 runs from the conserved cysteine through the conserved F or W. The order of the fields is CDR3 DNA, CDR3 protein, V gene, clone size, D gene, J gene. D genes are given only for firm matches. The size of a clone is reported for some rows only, either as once, few or many, or as a class for expanded clones.

TGTGCCAGCAGCCCGACAGGGGGCGAGTCAAGAGAGCAGTACTTC | CASSPTGGESREQYF | TRBV7-9 | NA | TRBD1 | TRBJ2-7
TGTGCCAGCAGTGCACAGTACCAGCCTACAGATACGCAGTATTTT | CASSAQYQPTDTQYF | TRBV2 | NA | NA | TRBJ2-3
TGTGCCAGCAGTTGGGTCAGGCACACTGAAGCTTTCTTT | CASSWVRHTEAFF | TRBV27 | few | NA | TRBJ1-1
TGTGCCAGCAGCTATAACTGGTTGTACGAGCAGTACTTC | CASSYNWLYEQYF | TRBV14 | NA | NA | TRBJ2-7
TGTGCCAGCAGTACTGGACAGGAAAATTCACCCCTCCACTTT | CASSTGQENSPLHF | TRBV28 | NA | TRBD1 | TRBJ1-6
TGTGCCAGCGGGACATATGGCTACACCTTC | CASGTYGYTF | TRBV28 | NA | NA | TRBJ1-2
TGTGCCAGCAGTGAAACCGAACAGGGCAATTCACCCCTCCACTTT | CASSETEQGNSPLHF | TRBV6-4 | few | NA | TRBJ1-6
TGTGCCAGCTCACTATCGGGACAGGGGAGGGAGCAGTACTTC | CASSLSGQGREQYF | TRBV18 | NA | TRBD1 | TRBJ2-7
TGTGCCAGCAGGGAGGGAGAGGCCGGTGGCTACACCTTC | CASREGEAGGYTF | TRBV6-1 | NA | NA | TRBJ1-2
TGTGCCAGCAGCCAAGTTGGCTGCCGTGTCCGGGACACTGAAGCTTTCTTT | CASSQVGCRVRDTEAFF | TRBV4-2 | NA | NA | TRBJ1-1
TGTGCCTGGAGTCCAGGGGGCCCCTATGGCTACACCTTC | CAWSPGGPYGYTF | TRBV30 | NA | TRBD1 | TRBJ1-2
TGTGCCAGCAGTGAGAGTAGCGGCACAGATACGCAGTATTTT | CASSESSGTDTQYF | TRBV6-4 | NA | NA | TRBJ2-3
TGTGCCAGTAGTAGGACTAGCGGGAGATCCTACAATGAGCAGTTCTTC | CASSRTSGRSYNEQFF | TRBV19 | NA | TRBD2 | TRBJ2-1
TGTGCCAGCAGTGTGTGTTTGTTCAGGATCTTCTCTGGAAACACCATATATTTT | CASSVCLFRIFSGNTIYF | TRBV2 | few | NA | TRBJ1-3
TGTGCCAGTAGCTATGGACAGGGCGATGGCTACACCTTC | CASSYGQGDGYTF | TRBV19 | NA | TRBD1 | TRBJ1-2
TGTGCCAGTAGTATCTCTCAGGGAGCCAAAAACATTCAGTACTTC | CASSISQGAKNIQYF | TRBV19 | NA | NA | TRBJ2-4
TGTGCCAGTAGTATAACAGGGGGCACTGAAGCTTTCTTT | CASSITGGTEAFF | TRBV19 | few | TRBD1 | TRBJ1-1
TGTGCCAGCAGCCCTGCGCTGGTCGTTAGAAAGATCTATGGCTACACCTTC | CASSPALVVRKIYGYTF | TRBV16 | NA | NA | TRBJ1-2
TGTGCCATCAGCCAAGGCAACTACAGGGTTTCCTACGAGCAGTACTTC | CAISQGNYRVSYEQYF | TRBV10-3 | NA | NA | TRBJ2-7
TGTGCCAGCAGCTCCATGGACGGGACCTACGAGCAGTACTTC | CASSSMDGTYEQYF | TRBV9 | NA | NA | TRBJ2-7
TGTGCCTGGAGTAGGGATAGCGGGGCTTTAGATACGCAGTATTTT | CAWSRDSGALDTQYF | TRBV30 | few | TRBD2 | TRBJ2-3
TGTGCCAGCAGCGCTAGCGGGAGCACAGATACGCAGTATTTT | CASSASGSTDTQYF | TRBV6-4 | NA | TRBD2 | TRBJ2-3
TGTGCCAGCAGTTTAACCCTCGGACATAACAATCAGCCCCAGCATTTT | CASSLTLGHNNQPQHF | TRBV28 | few | NA | TRBJ1-5
TGTGCCAGCAGCCGGTATGGGACTTTAGACCACACAGATACGCAGTATTTT | CASSRYGTLDHTDTQYF | TRBV7-2 | NA | NA | TRBJ2-3
TGTGCCACCTCGGGAGTTAGAGAGACCCAGTACTTC | CATSGVRETQYF | TRBV15 | NA | NA | TRBJ2-5
TGTGCCAGCAGCTTAGCGCTAGCGGCAAATGAGCAGTTCTTC | CASSLALAANEQFF | TRBV7-9 | NA | TRBD2 | TRBJ2-1
TGTGCCATCAGCGACAGGGACGAGCAGTACTTC | CAISDRDEQYF | TRBV10-3 | medium-sized | TRBD1 | TRBJ2-7
TGTGCCAGCAGCTTAAGGACTAGCGGGAGGGTCTACGAGCAGTACTTC | CASSLRTSGRVYEQYF | TRBV5-8 | NA | TRBD2 | TRBJ2-7
TGTGCCAGCAGTGAAATCGGGGGGAGCAATCAGCCCCAGCATTTT | CASSEIGGSNQPQHF | TRBV6-1 | few | NA | TRBJ1-5
TGTGCCACCAGCAGAGATCGGGGTCTAGGAAACACCATATATTTT | CATSRDRGLGNTIYF | TRBV15 | NA | NA | TRBJ1-3
TGCGCCAGCAGCTTGGTCTCTACTAGCGGGAGCTCCTACGAGCAGTACTTC | CASSLVSTSGSSYEQYF | TRBV5-1 | few | TRBD2 | TRBJ2-7
TGTGCCAGCAGCTCAAGATTCAGCTCCTATAATTCACCCCTCCACTTT | CASSSRFSSYNSPLHF | TRBV5-4 | NA | NA | TRBJ1-6
TGCGCCAGCATCAAGAAGGGGGCTGAAGCTTTCTTT | CASIKKGAEAFF | TRBV5-1 | NA | NA | TRBJ1-1
TGTGCCAGCTCACCATTCGGCGGGACGAACACCGGGGAGCTGTTTTTT | CASSPFGGTNTGELFF | TRBV18 | NA | NA | TRBJ2-2
TGTGCCAGCAGCGCACGACAGGGGGCGATTTCACCCCTCCACTTT | CASSARQGAISPLHF | TRBV9 | few | TRBD1 | TRBJ1-6
TGTGCCAGCAGCGCCGGGACAGCCCACACAGATACGCAGTATTTT | CASSAGTAHTDTQYF | TRBV6-1 | few | TRBD1 | TRBJ2-3
TGCGCCAGCAGCCAAGATAGAAACACCATATATTTT | CASSQDRNTIYF | TRBV4-1 | few | NA | TRBJ1-3
TGTGCCAGTAGTACGCAGCGGGGGGGCACAGATACGCAGTATTTT | CASSTQRGGTDTQYF | TRBV19 | NA | TRBD2 | TRBJ2-3
TGTGCCAGCAGTGGGGACAGGGCCTATGGCTACACCTTC | CASSGDRAYGYTF | TRBV6-5 | few | TRBD1 | TRBJ1-2
TGTGCCAGCAGCGGGGGACAGGGGGCAGATACGCAGTATTTT | CASSGGQGADTQYF | TRBV6-1 | NA | TRBD1 | TRBJ2-3
TGTGCCAGCAGGACAAACTACGAGCAGTACTTC | CASRTNYEQYF | TRBV6-4 | NA | NA | TRBJ2-7
TGTGCCAGTACTAGCGGGGGGGCCTACGAGCAGTACTTC | CASTSGGAYEQYF | TRBV2 | NA | TRBD2 | TRBJ2-7
TGTGCCAGCACCCGGACTAGTGGACTCCAAGAGACCCAGTACTTC | CASTRTSGLQETQYF | TRBV6-6 | NA | TRBD2 | TRBJ2-5
TGTGCCAGCAGTTATGCAGTCGGGCGGGGGAGTGAAAAACTGTTTTTT | CASSYAVGRGSEKLFF | TRBV6-5 | NA | NA | TRBJ1-4
TGCGCCAGCAGCCAAGACAGGGGTTCACCCCTCCACTTT | CASSQDRGSPLHF | TRBV4-1 | NA | NA | TRBJ1-6
TGTGCCAGCAGCTTAGAAGGAGGGTCCATTGAAAAACTGTTTTTT | CASSLEGGSIEKLFF | TRBV7-2 | NA | NA | TRBJ1-4
TGTGCCAGCAGCCAATCGGACATCTACGAGCAGTACTTC | CASSQSDIYEQYF | TRBV16 | NA | NA | TRBJ2-7
TGTGCCACCAGCACGTTGGCCCAGGACACCATATATTTT | CATSTLAQDTIYF | TRBV15 | few | NA | TRBJ1-3
TGTGCCATCAGTGAGTCGGGACTAGCGTTAATCAATGAGCAGTTCTTC | CAISESGLALINEQFF | TRBV10-3 | NA | TRBD2 | TRBJ2-1
TGTGCCAGCACCCTAACAGGGGGCGCCGGCTATGGCTACACCTTC | CASTLTGGAGYGYTF | TRBV28 | medium-sized | TRBD1 | TRBJ1-2
TGTGCCAGCAGCCAAGAAGGGACTGACCTAACTAGCACAGATACGCAGTATTTT | CASSQEGTDLTSTDTQYF | TRBV4-2 | NA | NA | TRBJ2-3
TGTGCCAGCAGTACGGGACAGATGAACTCGAGGGATTCACCCCTCCACTTT | CASSTGQMNSRDSPLHF | TRBV25-1 | NA | TRBD1 | TRBJ1-6